The clone carrying this T cell receptor beta chain was observed a handful of times. What it binds is not known. Researchers made TCR cDNA using 5'RACE template switching, and this step added a universal primer site and UMIs. TCRdb re-called the 5' RACE reads through MiXCR, storing one row per CDR3 protein. The sample has around 320,000 distinct CDR3 sequences; about 10% are singletons. This specimen comes from a study of T cells after yellow fever vaccination. Regarding the study as a whole: Within FACS-sorted repertoires, abundant clonotypes contaminating from the bulk population could be present. Primary-vaccination clones mostly resurfaced post-booster (about 96% CD4, roughly 90% CD8). A faster peak, day 5 versus 15, was reached by the weaker secondary response.

CDR1 is MDHEN, CDR2 SYDVKM, per germline. CDR3 length: 12 amino acids. This receptor was taken from a man aged 18 to 30 who received the YFV17D yellow fever vaccine. The chain links TRBV28 to TRBJ1-5; no clear D gene. Sequencing was performed on CD4+ T cells sorted from PBMCs, taken 45 days after the yellow fever booster vaccination. For the CDR3, the DNA is TGTTTCTCGGGGATTAGCAATCAGCCCCAGCATTTT. It translates to CFSGISNQPQHF. Using reference TRBV28 and TRBJ1-5 for the parts outside the CDR3, the full variable domain is DVKVTQSSRYLVKRTGEKVFLECVQDMDHENMFWYRQDPGLGLRLIYFSYDVKMKEKGDIPEGYSVSREKKERFSLILESASTNQTSMYLCFSGISNQPQHFGDGTRLSIL.